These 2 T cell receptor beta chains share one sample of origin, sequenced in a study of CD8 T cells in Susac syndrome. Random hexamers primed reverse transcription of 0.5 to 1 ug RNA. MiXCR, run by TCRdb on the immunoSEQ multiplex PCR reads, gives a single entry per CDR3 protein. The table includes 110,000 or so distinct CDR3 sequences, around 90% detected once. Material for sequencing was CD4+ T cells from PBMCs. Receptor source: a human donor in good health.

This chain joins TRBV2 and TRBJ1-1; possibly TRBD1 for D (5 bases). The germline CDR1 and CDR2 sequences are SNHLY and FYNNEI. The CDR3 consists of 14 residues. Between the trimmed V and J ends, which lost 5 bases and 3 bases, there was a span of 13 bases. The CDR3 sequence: CASSSIAGHTEAFF. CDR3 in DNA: TGTGCCAGCAGTTCAATAGCGGGGCACACTGAAGCTTTCTTT.

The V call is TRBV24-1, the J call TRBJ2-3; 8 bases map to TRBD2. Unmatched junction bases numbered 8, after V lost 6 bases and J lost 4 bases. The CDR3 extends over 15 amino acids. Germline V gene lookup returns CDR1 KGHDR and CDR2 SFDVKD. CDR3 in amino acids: CATSKASGGSDTQYF. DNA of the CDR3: TGTGCCACCAGTAAAGCGAGCGGGGGCTCAGATACGCAGTATTTT.